Below, 12 T cell receptor beta chains from the same sample are listed, as sequenced in a study of graft-versus-host responses after intestinal transplantation. Sequenced by immunoSEQ multiplex PCR; TCRdb stores in-frame clones only, minus some. This table has under 20,000 clones, roughly 82% appearing once. The specimen comprised PBMCs, sampled 14 days after transplant. These receptors were obtained from a human patient who received an intestinal transplant, so some T cells may come from the graft donor.

V gene TRBV5-1 combines with J gene TRBJ2-1; D possibly corresponds to TRBD2 (6 bases). Germline lookup yields CDR1 SGHRS and CDR2 YFSETQ. V was pared by 2 bases and J by 0 bases, with 9 bases between. The CDR3 contains 15 residues. In DNA form, the CDR3 reads TGCGCCAGCAGCTTTGCGGGGAGCTCCTACAATGAGCAGTTCTTC. It specifies CASSFAGSSYNEQFF.

The chain joins TRBV2 to TRBJ1-5, with D unresolved. V was shortened by 2 bases and J by 6 bases, with 11 bases between the two germline ends. This CDR3 contains 14 residues. CDR1 is SNHLY, CDR2 FYNNEI, per germline. The CDR3 DNA sequence: TGTGCCAGCAGTGAAACCGGGAGGAGTCAGCCCCAGCATTTT. Protein: CASSETGRSQPQHF.

The rearrangement joins TRBV7-9 to TRBJ2-5, with D uncertain. Germline values: CDR1 SEHNR, CDR2 FQNEAQ (reference sequence). V shed 1 base and J shed 1 base, with 4 bases lying between them. CDR3 length equals 13 residues. CDR3 nucleotides: TGTGCCAGCAGCTTAGTTTCCCAAGAGACCCAGTACTTC. Translating gives CASSLVSQETQYF.

CDR3 protein: CASSPGTVSSYEQYF. In DNA form, the CDR3 reads TGTGCCAGCAGCCCCGGGACAGTGAGCTCCTACGAGCAGTACTTC. This sequence joins TRBV5-8 and TRBJ2-5; 7 bases align to TRBD1. The last part of the DNA fits TRBJ2-7 better; the J call may be wrong. Germline V lookup: CDR1 SGHTS, CDR2 YDEGEE. The CDR3 runs to 15 residues.

This clone was seen once. The chain joins TRBV4-1 to TRBJ1-1; no clear D. The CDR3 consists of 17 residues. Germline V gives CDR1 MGHRA, CDR2 YSYEKL. V shed 0 bases and J shed 5 bases, with 19 bases lying between them. The CDR3 is CASSQDVNPPLRTEAFF. The DNA of the CDR3 is TGCGCCAGCAGCCAAGATGTGAACCCCCCTCTGAGGACTGAAGCTTTCTTT.

The V call is TRBV11-1, the J call TRBJ2-1; 7 bases line up with TRBD1. The V segment lost 1 base and the J segment 4 bases; nucleotides outside the gene matches: 7. Germline CDR1 is SGHAT and CDR2 is FQDESV (reference sequence). CDR3 length: 16 amino acids. CDR3 amino acids: CASSLGVTGLYNEQFF. In nucleotides, the CDR3 is TGTGCCAGCAGCTTAGGCGTGACAGGGCTTTACAATGAGCAGTTCTTC.

The rearrangement links TRBV5-6 to TRBJ1-6; D uncertain. The CDR3 spans 14 residues. Germline V gene data show CDR1 as SGHDT and CDR2 as YYEEEE. With 1 base removed from V and 9 bases from J, the gap between germline ends came to 11 bases. The CDR3: CASSLSVRGSPLHF. The CDR3 DNA sequence: TGTGCCAGCAGCTTGTCTGTGCGGGGTTCACCCCTCCACTTT.

V is TRBV4-2 and J is TRBJ2-4, with 11 bases that match TRBD2. The junction had 9 bases not matched to a gene; V was cut back by 0 bases and J by 8 bases. The germline CDR1 and CDR2 sequences are LGHNA and YNFKEQ. The CDR3 runs to 17 residues. For the CDR3, the DNA is TGTGCCAGCAGCCAAGATAGGTATAGCGGGGGGGCGCACATTCAGTACTTC. Protein: CASSQDRYSGGAHIQYF.

CDR3 protein: CASSVGPPKAADTQYF. The CDR3 DNA is TGCGCCAGCAGCGTCGGGCCCCCAAAAGCCGCAGATACGCAGTATTTT. The rearrangement uses TRBV10-1 and TRBJ2-3, with D unclear. CDR1 WNHNN and CDR2 SYGVQD come from the germline V gene (reference sequence). Deletions cut 6 bases from V and 4 bases from J, with 20 bases between. This CDR3 region has 16 residues.

The chain combines TRBV11-2 with TRBJ2-3; D call uncertain. The germline V gene has CDR1 SGHAT and CDR2 FQNNGV. The CDR3 covers 14 residues. V was shortened by 5 bases and J by 6 bases, with 15 bases between the two germline ends. The CDR3 protein is CASSLRGLWDTQYF. The CDR3 DNA reads TGTGCCAGCAGCCTACGAGGTTTGTGGGATACGCAGTATTTT.

The chain recombines TRBV19 with TRBJ1-3; no clear D gene. Germline V gene sequence: CDR1 LNHDA, CDR2 SQIVND (reference sequence). V was pared by 11 bases and J by 1 base, with 12 bases between. CDR3 length: 13 amino acids. The CDR3 region has the DNA TGTGCCTCATCAGCGGGGTCTGGAAACACCATATATTTT. Protein: CASSAGSGNTIYF.

Here the CDR3 reads CASSYSFSDTQYF. CDR3 DNA: TGTGCCAGCAGTTACTCGTTTTCAGATACGCAGTATTTT. The V call is TRBV6-5, the J call TRBJ2-3; D is unclear. Germline V gene lookup returns CDR1 MNHEY and CDR2 SVGAGI. Trimming pared 0 bases from V and 4 bases from J, leaving 5 bases between. The CDR3 has 13 residues.